These 20 T cell receptor beta chains originate from one sample sequenced in a study of OX40 agonist ivuxolimab in advanced cancers. Libraries were prepared by immunoSEQ multiplex PCR; TCRdb keeps only in-frame clonotypes and omits some of them. The table records fewer than 80,000 clones, roughly 85% of them present only once. The starting material was CD4+ or CD8+ T cells sorted from blood, obtained in a trial of the OX40 agonist ivuxolimab. These receptors all come from an adult with an advanced solid tumor such as melanoma, head and neck, liver or kidney cancer.

The rearrangement uses TRBV5-1 and TRBJ1-2; 8 bases are shared with TRBD1. There are 15 residues in the CDR3. The ends lost 3 bases at V and 4 bases at J; junction bases unmatched: 8. Germline assignment: CDR1 SGHRS and CDR2 YFSETQ. CDR3 sequence: CASSSSGQAIYGYTF. CDR3 coding DNA: TGCGCCAGCAGCTCCTCGGGACAGGCGATCTATGGCTACACCTTC. Filled out from reference TRBV5-1 and TRBJ1-2, the complete variable domain reads KAGVTQTPRYLIKTRGQQVTLSCSPISGHRSVSWYQQTPGQGLQFLFEYFSETQRNKGNFPGRFSGRQFSNSRSEMNVSTLELGDSALYLCASSSSGQAIYGYTFGSGTRLTVV.

As concerns this clone: The same CDR3 also results from other DNA sequences found in this sample. The chain recombines TRBV11-3 with TRBJ2-7, with D unclear. From germline, CDR1 is SGHNT and CDR2 YENEEA. This CDR3 region has 13 residues. Trimming left V 1 base short and J 0 bases short, with 4 bases between. In DNA form, the CDR3 reads TGTGCCAGCAGCTTAGGACCCTCCTACGAGCAGTACTTC. It yields the protein CASSLGPSYEQYF.

The rearrangement joins TRBV18 to TRBJ2-1, with 8 bases aligning to TRBD2. Germline trimming cut 2 bases from V and 0 bases from J; bases unmatched to any gene: 3. This CDR3 is 16 amino acids long. The germline CDR1 and CDR2 sequences are KGHSH and LQKENI. The CDR3 nucleotides read TGTGCCAGCTCACCAGTAGCGGGACGCTCCTACAATGAGCAGTTCTTC. Protein product: CASSPVAGRSYNEQFF.

The V gene is TRBV19, the J gene TRBJ2-5; TRBD1 matches at 8 bases. In germline, CDR1 is LNHDA, CDR2 SQIVND (reference sequence). CDR3 size: 17 residues. V shed 7 bases and J 1 base; nucleotides not matched to a gene: 14. In DNA form, the CDR3 reads TGTGCCAGTACCCCGACAGGGGTCGGCCTTGGCCAAGAGACCCAGTACTTC. This sequence encodes CASTPTGVGLGQETQYF. The full variable domain, in which reference TRBV19 and TRBJ2-5 provide the parts outside the CDR3, is DGGITQSPKYLFRKEGQNVTLSCEQNLNHDAMYWYRQDPGQGLRLIYYSQIVNDFQKGDIAEGYSVSREKKESFPLTVTSAQKNPTAFYLCASTPTGVGLGQETQYFGPGTRLLVL.

The rearrangement links TRBV10-3 to TRBJ1-2; 9 bases are a match to TRBD1. This CDR3 has 13 amino acids. V lost 7 bases and J lost 6; bases outside the gene matches: 6. Germline values: CDR1 ENHRY, CDR2 SYGVKD. In DNA, the CDR3 is TGTGCCATCACCGGGGGACAGGGTGATGGCTACACCTTC. Translating gives CAITGGQGDGYTF.

This clone was seen just once. This chain uses TRBV28 with TRBJ2-1; the match to TRBD1 covers 7 bases. CDR1 is MDHEN and CDR2 is SYDVKM in the germline V gene. The CDR3 covers 16 residues. V lost 6 bases and J lost 15; bases outside the gene matches: 23. The CDR3 is CASSPTSPGQLLSWFF. The CDR3, as DNA: TGTGCCAGCAGCCCTACTTCCCCGGGACAGTTGCTTTCGTGGTTCTTC.

The chain is built from TRBV4-3 and TRBJ1-3; tentatively, D is TRBD1 (5 bases). Germline V gene lookup returns CDR1 LGHNA and CDR2 YSLEER. This CDR3 has 16 amino acids. V shed 2 bases and J shed 0 bases, with 11 bases lying between them. The CDR3 DNA is TGCGCCAGCAGCCAAACGACAGATAGCTCTGGAAACACCATATATTTT. Its protein product is CASSQTTDSSGNTIYF.

The chain links TRBV7-8 to TRBJ2-5; D unclear. V dropped 5 bases and J dropped 5 bases, with 9 bases sitting between them. The CDR3 is 12 residues long. CDR1 SGHVS and CDR2 FQNEAQ come from the germline V gene. For the CDR3, the DNA is TGTGCCAGCAGCCGCCTCGGGGAGACCCAGTACTTC. Translation gives CASSRLGETQYF.

This clone was counted at least ten times. The chain has TRBV30 and TRBJ1-2; D call uncertain. Germline V gene data show CDR1 as GTSNPN and CDR2 as SVGIG (reference sequence). The CDR3 has 14 amino acids. V dropped 3 bases and J dropped 4 bases, with 15 bases sitting between them. The CDR3 DNA sequence: TGTGCCTGGAGCCCCGAGCTTGCCGGCTATGGCTACACCTTC. Translation: CAWSPELAGYGYTF.

The chain uses TRBV6-5 and TRBJ1-1; TRBD1 might be the D (5 bases). CDR1 and CDR2 from the germline V gene are MNHEY and SVGAGI. The CDR3 contains 14 residues. V lost 2 bases, J lost 1 base, and 8 bases lay in between. The CDR3 bases are TGTGCCAGCAGTTACGGGACGGGGAACACTGAAGCTTTCTTT. Translating gives CASSYGTGNTEAFF.

The chain uses TRBV30 and TRBJ1-5, with TRBD1 as a possible D gene (6 bases). The CDR3 has 14 residues. The V gene's germline CDR1 is GTSNPN and CDR2 SVGIG (reference sequence). V was pared by 1 base and J by 5 bases, with 12 bases between. CDR3 sequence reads: CAWSAQGRDQPQHF. The DNA of the CDR3 is TGTGCCTGGAGTGCCCAGGGGAGAGATCAGCCCCAGCATTTT. Variable domain in full (rest from reference TRBV30 and TRBJ1-5): SQTIHQWPATLVQPVGSPLSLECTVEGTSNPNLYWYRQAAGRGLQLLFYSVGIGQISSEVPQNLSASRPQDRQFILSSKKLLLSDSGFYLCAWSAQGRDQPQHFGDGTRLSIL.

This clone was recorded only once. The rearrangement links TRBV7-9 to TRBJ2-4, with D unclear. Germline CDR1 and CDR2: SEHNR and FQNEAQ (reference sequence). Between the trimmed V and J ends, which lost 3 bases and 0 bases, there was a span of 3 bases. The CDR3 has 13 amino acids. Here the CDR3 reads CASSLPAKNIQYF. The CDR3, as DNA: TGTGCCAGCAGCTTGCCAGCCAAAAACATTCAGTACTTC.

The V gene is TRBV28, the J gene TRBJ1-1; no definite D call. Germline V gene lookup returns CDR1 MDHEN and CDR2 SYDVKM. Between the trimmed V and J ends, which lost 7 bases and 9 bases, there was a span of 12 bases. This CDR3 region has 11 residues. CDR3 DNA: TGTGCCAGCATTTCCCATAGGCAAGCTTTCTTT. Translated, it gives CASISHRQAFF. Variable domain in full (rest from reference TRBV28 and TRBJ1-1): DVKVTQSSRYLVKRTGEKVFLECVQDMDHENMFWYRQDPGLGLRLIYFSYDVKMKEKGDIPEGYSVSREKKERFSLILESASTNQTSMYLCASISHRQAFFGQGTRLTVV.

V and J are TRBV28 and TRBJ2-3; 8 bases map to TRBD2. This CDR3 region has 15 residues. Unmatched junction bases numbered 3, after V lost 1 base and J lost 3 bases. From germline, CDR1 is MDHEN and CDR2 SYDVKM. CDR3 sequence reads: CASSLSGTRTDTQYF. The CDR3 DNA is TGTGCCAGCAGTTTATCCGGGACTAGAACAGATACGCAGTATTTT.

The chain joins TRBV5-4 to TRBJ2-3; the match to TRBD2 covers 11 bases. J lost 5 bases, V lost 4 bases, and 3 bases had no gene match. Germline CDR1 SGHNT, CDR2 YYREEE (reference sequence). CDR3 length: 14 residues. In nucleotides, the CDR3 is TGTGCCAGCAGCCAGACTAGCGGGAAAGATACGCAGTATTTT. It codes for CASSQTSGKDTQYF.

The V gene is TRBV7-9, the J gene TRBJ1-1; 11 positions agree with TRBD1. This CDR3 contains 16 residues. V gave up 1 base and J gave up 4 bases; unmatched junction bases: 5. Per the germline V gene, CDR1 is SEHNR and CDR2 is FQNEAQ (reference sequence). The DNA of the CDR3 is TGTGCCAGCAGCTTAGATGCCGGGACAGGGGGCACTGAAGCTTTCTTT. Amino acid sequence: CASSLDAGTGGTEAFF.

The count of this clone is one. This chain connects TRBV5-4 to TRBJ2-7; the D gene could be TRBD1 or TRBD2 (5 bases each). CDR1 SGHNT and CDR2 YYREEE come from the germline V gene (reference sequence). This CDR3 is built from 16 residues. V was clipped by 4 bases and J by 6 bases, with 23 bases between them. CDR3 nucleotide sequence: TGTGCCAGCAGCAATACGGATCTAGTGGGGGAAGGCGAGCAGTACTTC. It translates to CASSNTDLVGEGEQYF.

The CDR3 reads CASSQGQGSGYTF. As DNA, the CDR3 is TGCGCCAGCAGCCAGGGACAGGGATCTGGCTACACCTTC. This rearrangement joins TRBV5-1 to TRBJ1-2, with 9 bases identical to TRBD1. The germline V gene has CDR1 SGHRS and CDR2 YFSETQ. This CDR3 has 13 residues. V shed 4 bases, J shed 7 bases, and the junction held 5 bases outside the gene matches.

The chain has TRBV6-1 and TRBJ1-5, with a tentative D call TRBD1 (5 bases). V lost 7 bases and J lost 4, with 14 bases in between. The CDR3 sequence is 14 residues long. Germline CDR1 reads MNHNS; CDR2 reads SASEGT. CDR3 DNA: TGTGCCAGCAAACCCGGGGGGGGGAATCAGCCCCAGCATTTT. It codes for CASKPGGGNQPQHF.

The chain links TRBV5-1 to TRBJ2-3; TRBD1 might be the D (6 bases). The CDR3 is 14 amino acids. V lost 7 bases and J 2 bases, leaving 14 bases between the germline ends. Germline V gene data show CDR1 as SGHRS and CDR2 as YFSETQ. CDR3 nucleotide sequence: TGCGCCAGCCGACCAGGGGCCTTCACAGATACGCAGTATTTT. Translating gives CASRPGAFTDTQYF.